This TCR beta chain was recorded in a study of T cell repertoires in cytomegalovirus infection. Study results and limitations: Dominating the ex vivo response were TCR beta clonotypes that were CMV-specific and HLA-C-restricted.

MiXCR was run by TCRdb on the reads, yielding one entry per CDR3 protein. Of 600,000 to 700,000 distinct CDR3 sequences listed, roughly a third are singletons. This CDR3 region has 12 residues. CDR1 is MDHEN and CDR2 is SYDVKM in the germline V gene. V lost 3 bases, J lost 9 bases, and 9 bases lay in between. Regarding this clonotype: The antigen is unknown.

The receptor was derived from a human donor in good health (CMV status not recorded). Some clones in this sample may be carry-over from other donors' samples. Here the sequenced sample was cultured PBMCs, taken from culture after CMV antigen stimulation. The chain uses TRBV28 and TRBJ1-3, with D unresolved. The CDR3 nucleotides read TGTGCCAGCAGTTTTCAGGATGGCACCATATATTTT. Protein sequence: CASSFQDGTIYF.